This T cell receptor beta chain was captured in a study of graft-versus-host responses after intestinal transplantation. About the study: Grafts that recipients had were multivisceral, liver-intestinal, or isolated intestinal transplants. Each recipient received anti-thymocyte globulin induction, then tacrolimus and steroids for approximately three years.

Comments on this clone: Its antigen is not identified.

Study-level points and caveats: Recipient marrow harbored GvH clones, some of which surfaced first in ileum or blood.

Repertoires were generated with immunoSEQ multiplex PCR, while TCRdb's copy carries only in-frame clones and drops some. The sample lists about 110,000 clones, around 90% occurring once. Specimen: unstimulated CD4+ T cells sorted from spleen or lymph node cells, collected before transplant. The receptor was derived from a human donor who was the organ donor for an intestinal transplant.

The CDR3 loop is CASSSPGNAFF. In DNA form, the CDR3 reads TGTGCCAGCAGTTCCCCGGGGAATGCTTTCTTT. The chain is built from TRBV6-6 and TRBJ1-1; D remains unclear. The germline CDR1 and CDR2 sequences are MNHNY and SVGAGI (reference sequence). V lost 4 bases and J lost 11, with 11 bases in between. This CDR3 comprises 11 residues.